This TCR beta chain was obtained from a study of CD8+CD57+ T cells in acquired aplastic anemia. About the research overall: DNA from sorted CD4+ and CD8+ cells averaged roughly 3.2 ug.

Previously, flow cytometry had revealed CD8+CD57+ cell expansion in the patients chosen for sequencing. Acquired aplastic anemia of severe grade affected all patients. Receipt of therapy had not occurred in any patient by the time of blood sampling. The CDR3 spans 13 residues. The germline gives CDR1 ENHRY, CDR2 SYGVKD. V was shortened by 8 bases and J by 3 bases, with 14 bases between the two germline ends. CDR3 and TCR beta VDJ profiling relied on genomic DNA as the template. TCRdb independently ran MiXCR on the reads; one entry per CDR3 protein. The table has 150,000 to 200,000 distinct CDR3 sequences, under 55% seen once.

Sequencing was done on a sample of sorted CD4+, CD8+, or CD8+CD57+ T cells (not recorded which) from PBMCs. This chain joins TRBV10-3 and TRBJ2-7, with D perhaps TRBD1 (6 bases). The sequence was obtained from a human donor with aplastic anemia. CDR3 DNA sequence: TGTGCCATCCCCAGACAGGCGCTCTACGAGCAGTACTTC. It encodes CAIPRQALYEQYF.